These 8 T cell receptor beta chains originate from one sample sequenced in a study of cytomegalovirus exposure and HLA in healthy donors. Vbeta (60) and Jbeta (13) primers were used in the PCR. Profiled with immunoSEQ multiplex PCR; TCRdb holds only in-frame clones, not every one. The sample includes approximately 260,000 clones, around 90% of them seen just once. Sequencing was carried out using PBMCs. Receptor source: a girl aged 2-10 years in good health and CMV-seronegative.

The chain combines TRBV14 with TRBJ2-2; D possibly corresponds to TRBD1 (6 bases). This CDR3 comprises 14 residues. CDR1 SGHDN and CDR2 FVKESK come from the germline V gene. V was cut by 1 base and J by 6 bases, with 9 bases left in between. As DNA, the CDR3 is TGTGCCAGCAGCCAAGCAGGGGTTCCCGGGGAGCTGTTTTTT. Protein: CASSQAGVPGELFF.

The chain uses TRBV6-1 and TRBJ2-7; 8 bases match TRBD1. CDR1 and CDR2 from the germline V gene are MNHNS and SASEGT. V was clipped by 6 bases and J by 2 bases; unmatched bases: 6. This CDR3 is 14 amino acids long. The CDR3 sequence is CASRDRVPPYEQYF. The CDR3 nucleotides read TGTGCCAGCAGGGACAGGGTCCCTCCCTACGAGCAGTACTTC.

The chain is built from TRBV18 and TRBJ2-7, with 12 positions matching TRBD2. The germline V gene encodes CDR1 KGHSH and CDR2 LQKENI. J was trimmed by 5 bases and V by 4 bases; bases with no gene match: 12. There are 17 residues in the CDR3. CDR3 bases: TGTGCCAGCTCACTCAAAGGACTAGCGGGGCTCGGGAACGAGCAGTACTTC. This sequence encodes CASSLKGLAGLGNEQYF.

The chain recombines TRBV5-4 with TRBJ2-1, with 9 positions matching TRBD2. Germline V CDR1 and CDR2: SGHNT, YYREEE (reference sequence). The trim removed 2 bases at V and 7 bases at J, leaving 4 bases unmatched. This CDR3 contains 14 residues. CDR3 bases: TGTGCCAGCAGCTTAGCGGGGGGTTTAAATGAGCAGTTCTTC. It yields the protein CASSLAGGLNEQFF.

The J gene is TRBJ2-5, the V gene TRBV10-2, with 7 bases lining up with TRBD2. Germline lookup yields CDR1 WSHSY and CDR2 SAAADI. V dropped 1 base and J dropped 5; count of bases not matched to a gene: 4. CDR3 length equals 14 residues. The CDR3, as DNA: TGCGCCAGCAGTGAGTGGGGAGGGGATGAGACCCAGTACTTC. It encodes CASSEWGGDETQYF.

This chain uses TRBV11-2 with TRBJ2-7, with 7 nucleotides matching TRBD2. This CDR3 comprises 14 residues. Germline V lookup: CDR1 SGHAT, CDR2 FQNNGV. The ends lost 5 bases at V and 5 bases at J; junction bases unmatched: 9. The CDR3 DNA reads TGTGCCAGCAGCCGGACCGGACTAGTGGACGAGCAGTACTTC. It codes for CASSRTGLVDEQYF.

The gene calls are TRBV5-6 and TRBJ2-7, with a tentative D call TRBD1 (5 bases). V shed 0 bases and J shed 4 bases, with 14 bases lying between them. The germline V gene has CDR1 SGHDT and CDR2 YYEEEE. This CDR3 has 15 amino acids. The CDR3 region has the DNA TGTGCCAGCAGCTTGGTTGAAGGGGTGGGATACGAGCAGTACTTC. Translating it yields CASSLVEGVGYEQYF. The full variable domain, rest sourced from reference TRBV5-6 and TRBJ2-7, is DAGVTQSPTHLIKTRGQQVTLRCSPKSGHDTVSWYQQALGQGPQFIFQYYEEEERQRGNFPDRFSGHQFPNYSSELNVNALLLGDSALYLCASSLVEGVGYEQYFGPGTRLTVT.

The chain links TRBV7-3 to TRBJ2-1, with a possible D match to TRBD2 (6 bases). The CDR3 sequence is 13 residues long. From germline, CDR1 is SGHTA and CDR2 FQGTGA. V lost 2 bases, J lost 13 bases, and 15 bases lay in between. In nucleotides, the CDR3 is TGTGCCAGCAGCTTAGGGCGGGGCAATGGACAGTTCTTC. Encoded protein: CASSLGRGNGQFF.